A single sample is the source of the 19 T cell receptor beta chains below, sequenced in a study of long-term antiretroviral therapy in people with HIV. At survey level, the immunoSEQ assay was run in its v3.0 version. Produced via immunoSEQ multiplex PCR; TCRdb's table is partial and in-frame only. The table shows tens of thousands of clones, with around 82% occurring only once. The input for sequencing was unsorted PBMCs, taken 0.4 years before starting antiretroviral therapy. Receptors were obtained from a man between 18 and 29 years old with HIV.

The genes are TRBV19 and TRBJ2-1; D not certain. V lost 1 base to trimming and J lost 0 bases, with 13 bases between them. This CDR3 region has 17 residues. From germline, CDR1 is LNHDA and CDR2 SQIVND (reference sequence). The DNA of the CDR3 is TGTGCCAGTAGTATAGCTCGGACCACGAGCTCCTACAATGAGCAGTTCTTC. Translating gives CASSIARTTSSYNEQFF.

The chain recombines TRBV19 with TRBJ1-1, with D possibly matching TRBD1 (5 bases). Per the germline V gene, CDR1 is LNHDA and CDR2 is SQIVND (reference sequence). This CDR3 has 13 amino acids. The V end was cut by 1 base, the J end by 6 bases, with 9 bases between. The CDR3 is CASSIGGVSEAFF. The CDR3, as DNA: TGTGCCAGTAGTATAGGAGGGGTCTCTGAAGCTTTCTTT.

V gene TRBV11-2 combines with J gene TRBJ1-2; the D gene is possibly TRBD1 (5 bases). The CDR3 sequence is 15 residues long. CDR1 is SGHAT and CDR2 is FQNNGV in the germline V gene. Trimming cost V 1 base and J 3 bases, with 12 bases left between them. The CDR3 DNA is TGTGCCAGCAGCTTAGCGGTCAGGGCCCACTATGGCTACACCTTC. Translated, it gives CASSLAVRAHYGYTF.

The J gene is TRBJ2-7, the V gene TRBV7-8; D not resolved. The CDR3 runs 15 residues. The ends were cut back, 5 bases at V and 2 bases at J, with 16 bases in the middle. Germline V gives CDR1 SGHVS, CDR2 FQNEAQ. The CDR3 sequence is CASSPITVQAYEQYF. As DNA, the CDR3 is TGTGCCAGCAGCCCAATAACTGTCCAAGCCTACGAGCAGTACTTC. The variable domain in full, with the rest retrieved from reference TRBV7-8 and TRBJ2-7, is GAGVSQSPRYKVAKRGQDVALRCDPISGHVSLFWYQQALGQGPEFLTYFQNEAQLDKSGLPSDRFFAERPEGSVSTLKIQRTQQEDSAVYLCASSPITVQAYEQYFGPGTRLTVT.

V is TRBV4-1 and J is TRBJ1-1; 9 bases fit TRBD1. V gave up 1 base and J gave up 9 bases; unmatched junction bases: 6. Per germline, CDR1 MGHRA and CDR2 YSYEKL. The CDR3 consists of 14 residues. CDR3 DNA: TGCGCCAGCAGCCAAGTAGGCGACAGGGGGAAAGCTTTCTTT. Protein: CASSQVGDRGKAFF.

V usage is TRBV2 and J usage is TRBJ2-3, with D possibly being TRBD2 (5 bases). This CDR3 has 15 residues. Deletions cut 6 bases from V and 0 bases from J, with 13 bases between. The V gene's germline CDR1 is SNHLY and CDR2 FYNNEI. In nucleotides, the CDR3 is TGTGCCAGCAGGGGGAGACTTGCTAGCACAGATACGCAGTATTTT. Its translation: CASRGRLASTDTQYF.

This clone showed up just once. CDR3 protein: CASSPTRVPINQPQHF. DNA for the CDR3: TGTGCCAGCAGCCCCACCCGGGTCCCTATCAATCAGCCCCAGCATTTT. The rearrangement uses TRBV7-8 and TRBJ1-5; D is unresolved. The germline V gene has CDR1 SGHVS and CDR2 FQNEAQ. CDR3 length: 16 residues. The V gene lost 5 bases and the J gene lost 3 bases, with 17 bases spanning the gap.

This clone was seen once. CDR3 amino acids: CAWRFGVGTYEQYF. The CDR3 DNA is TGTGCCTGGAGATTTGGCGTAGGAACCTACGAGCAGTACTTC. The chain is built from TRBV30 and TRBJ2-7, with unresolved D. The CDR3 is made up of 14 amino acids. Germline assignment: CDR1 GTSNPN and CDR2 SVGIG (reference sequence). V lost 3 bases, J lost 2 bases, and 14 bases lay in between. Full variable domain (remainder filled in from reference TRBV30 and TRBJ2-7): SQTIHQWPATLVQPVGSPLSLECTVEGTSNPNLYWYRQAAGRGLQLLFYSVGIGQISSEVPQNLSASRPQDRQFILSSKKLLLSDSGFYLCAWRFGVGTYEQYFGPGTRLTVT.

The rearrangement uses TRBV30 and TRBJ1-2, with D possibly being TRBD1 (5 bases). Trimming shortened V by 0 bases and J by 4 bases, and 18 bases separated the two germline ends. Germline CDR1 and CDR2: GTSNPN and SVGIG (reference sequence). The CDR3 has 16 residues. The CDR3 loop reads CAWSVLTGPILYGYTF. The DNA of the CDR3 is TGTGCCTGGAGTGTACTAACGGGGCCAATACTCTATGGCTACACCTTC.

V gene TRBV10-3 combines with J gene TRBJ1-1; a weak D match, TRBD1 (6 bases). The CDR3 has 16 residues. Germline CDR1 reads ENHRY; CDR2 reads SYGVKD. Trimming removed 0 bases at V and 0 bases at J, with 11 bases between. CDR3 in amino acids: CAISESNGQMNTEAFF. For the CDR3, the DNA is TGTGCCATCAGTGAGTCAAACGGACAGATGAACACTGAAGCTTTCTTT.

V and J are TRBV18 and TRBJ1-5, with D perhaps TRBD1 (5 bases). The CDR3 has 17 residues. V gave up 0 bases and J gave up 2 bases, with 14 bases separating them. Germline CDR1 KGHSH, CDR2 LQKENI. CDR3 region: CASSPPIGGGGNQPQHF. The CDR3 coding sequence is TGTGCCAGCTCACCACCGATTGGGGGAGGCGGCAATCAGCCCCAGCATTTT.

This chain connects TRBV5-1 to TRBJ2-1; D unresolved. CDR1 and CDR2 (germline): SGHRS, YFSETQ. This CDR3 spans 15 amino acids. V gave up 3 bases and J gave up 5 bases, with 15 bases separating them. The CDR3 sequence: CASSSMGSHNNEQFF. For the CDR3, the DNA is TGCGCCAGCAGCTCCATGGGGTCCCATAACAATGAGCAGTTCTTC.

The chain joins TRBV10-1 to TRBJ2-1; perhaps TRBD1 as D (5 bases). Deletions cut 2 bases from V and 3 bases from J, with 5 bases between. This CDR3 contains 13 residues. Germline CDR1 reads WNHNN; CDR2 reads SYGVQD (reference sequence). For the CDR3, the DNA is TGCGCCAGCAGTGAGGACAGCTACAATGAGCAGTTCTTC. Translated: CASSEDSYNEQFF.

This chain connects TRBV2 to TRBJ1-4; no firm D call. Germline V gene data show CDR1 as SNHLY and CDR2 as FYNNEI. The CDR3 has 13 amino acids. Deletions cut 6 bases from V and 4 bases from J, with 9 bases between. CDR3 DNA sequence: TGTGCCAGCAGACGAAGCCTTAATGAAAAACTGTTTTTT. Protein product: CASRRSLNEKLFF.

The chain uses TRBV29-1 and TRBJ2-7; maybe TRBD1 (6 bases). Germline assignment: CDR1 SQVTM and CDR2 ANQGSEA. The CDR3 consists of 11 residues. Trimming stripped 7 bases from V and 4 bases from J, with 11 bases between. CDR3 amino acids: CSGGQPYEQYF. The CDR3 nucleotides are TGCAGCGGGGGGCAACCTTACGAGCAGTACTTC.

This rearrangement joins TRBV10-3 to TRBJ2-3; D might be TRBD1 (6 bases). Germline CDR1 ENHRY, CDR2 SYGVKD. CDR3 length: 16 amino acids. The V and J ends lost 6 bases and 0 bases respectively, with 16 bases between them. The DNA for the CDR3 is TGTGCCATCAGGGACAAGACAGGCCCAAGCACAGATACGCAGTATTTT. Residues: CAIRDKTGPSTDTQYF.

The chain links TRBV4-1 to TRBJ2-5; 7 positions match TRBD1. J lost 3 bases, V lost 0 bases, and 10 bases had no gene match. CDR1 and CDR2 from the germline V gene are MGHRA and YSYEKL. The CDR3 loop spans 17 amino acids. As DNA, the CDR3 is TGCGCCAGCAGCCAAGAAGGGACAGTCCCTGGGGAAGAGACCCAGTACTTC. This sequence encodes CASSQEGTVPGEETQYF.

The CDR3 loop is CASSLSGPPYEQYF. DNA of the CDR3: TGTGCCAGCAGTTTGTCAGGTCCTCCCTACGAGCAGTACTTC. The chain couples TRBV27 to TRBJ2-7; D unclear. Germline V gives CDR1 MNHEY, CDR2 SMNVEV (reference sequence). With 3 bases removed from V and 2 bases from J, the gap between germline ends came to 11 bases. The CDR3 extends over 14 amino acids.

The chain has TRBV10-3 and TRBJ1-1; D is possibly TRBD1 (6 bases). There are 16 residues in the CDR3. Deletions cut 6 bases from V and 3 bases from J, with 20 bases between. CDR1 and CDR2 (germline): ENHRY, SYGVKD. The CDR3 DNA reads as TGTGCCATCAGCTCACCCCGGACAGAAAAATACACTGAAGCTTTCTTT. Encoded protein: CAISSPRTEKYTEAFF.